The clone carrying this T cell receptor beta chain has a handful of counts. The entry originates in a study of blood T cell repertoires in COVID-19. V dropped 5 bases and J dropped 2; count of bases not matched to a gene: 2. The CDR3 is 14 residues long. Germline loops: CDR1 PRHDT, CDR2 FYEKMQ (reference sequence). This table comes from immunoSEQ multiplex PCR, and its TCRdb copy is limited to in-frame clones, with some not included. The table records about 400,000 clones, 85% to 90% of them present only once. The genes are TRBV13 and TRBJ1-4, with 7 bases lining up with TRBD1. Sequences were obtained from PBMCs or T cells enriched from blood (not recorded which). This receptor was identified in a woman aged 25-40 years with acute COVID-19. The CDR3 loop reads CASSPRGTNEKLFF. The CDR3 DNA follows: TGTGCCAGCAGCCCCAGGGGGACTAATGAAAAACTGTTTTTT.